The 7 T cell receptor beta chains given below trace back to one sample, sequenced in a study of cytotoxic CD8 clonotypes in ibrutinib-treated CLL. Using immunoSEQ multiplex PCR, the repertoire was profiled, and TCRdb retains in-frame clones only, with some absent. The table has about 140,000 clones, approximately 75% seen once. The specimen was PBMCs, collected after 12 months of ibrutinib treatment. These receptors were taken from a human donor with chronic lymphocytic leukemia.

This clone was found a few times. This chain connects TRBV5-6 to TRBJ1-5; tentative D call: TRBD1 (5 bases). Germline lookup yields CDR1 SGHDT and CDR2 YYEEEE. Deletions cut 4 bases from V and 7 bases from J, with 12 bases between. The length of the CDR3 is 13 residues. For the CDR3, the DNA is TGTGCCAGCAGCCCAGGCACAGGACAGCCCCAGCATTTT. Its translation is CASSPGTGQPQHF.

The chain couples TRBV5-5 to TRBJ2-1; either TRBD1 or TRBD2 may fit D (6 bases each). CDR3 length equals 12 residues. CDR1 and CDR2 (germline): SGHKS, YYEKEE (reference sequence). Trimming cost V 0 bases and J 15 bases, with 13 bases left between them. This chain's CDR3 is CASSLAAGHPFF. CDR3 nucleotide sequence: TGTGCCAGCAGCTTGGCGGCGGGACATCCGTTCTTC.

This chain links TRBV10-3 with TRBJ2-5; D gene ambiguous. The J call may not be correct, given that the DNA end is closer to TRBJ2-7. Germline values: CDR1 ENHRY, CDR2 SYGVKD. The CDR3 is made up of 11 amino acids. The CDR3 nucleotides are TGTGCCATCAAGACGGAATACGAGCAGTACTTC. Encoded protein: CAIKTEYEQYF.

The rearrangement uses TRBV30 and TRBJ2-7; 9 bases line up with TRBD1. Germline assignment: CDR1 GTSNPN and CDR2 SVGIG (reference sequence). This CDR3 has 13 residues. The V and J ends lost 2 bases and 3 bases, in that order; junction bases with no gene match: 2. The CDR3 reads CAWSRDRVYEQYF. The DNA of the CDR3 is TGTGCCTGGAGTAGGGACAGGGTCTACGAGCAGTACTTC.

The gene calls are TRBV6-4 and TRBJ2-7, with no clear D. The germline gives CDR1 MRHNA, CDR2 SNTAGT. V was trimmed by 6 bases and J by 5 bases, leaving 14 bases between them. The CDR3 consists of 13 residues. The chain's CDR3 is CASRPAPKNEQYF. The CDR3, as DNA: TGTGCCAGCAGACCTGCGCCGAAGAACGAGCAGTACTTC.

V and J are TRBV28 and TRBJ1-3, with D uncertain. This CDR3 contains 11 residues. Per germline, CDR1 MDHEN and CDR2 SYDVKM. V was shortened by 4 bases and J by 5 bases, with 3 bases between the two germline ends. CDR3 in DNA: TGTGCCAGCAGTTCCAGAAACACCATATATTTT. Its protein is CASSSRNTIYF.

The chain links TRBV9 to TRBJ2-3; D is ambiguous. This CDR3 region has 16 residues. With 0 bases removed from V and 5 bases from J, the gap between germline ends came to 16 bases. Germline assignment: CDR1 SGDLS and CDR2 YYNGEE. The CDR3 is CASSVGTTLGQDTQYF. The CDR3 coding sequence is TGTGCCAGCAGCGTAGGTACAACCCTGGGCCAAGATACGCAGTATTTT.